This T cell receptor (beta chain) was sequenced in a study of blood T cell repertoires in COVID-19. On the study more broadly: Whether acute or convalescent, the COVID-19 samples came from the United States, Italy and Spain. In each case, the material was cDNA or gDNA derived from T cells, B-cell-depleted T cells, or PBMCs.

The V end was cut by 0 bases, the J end by 0 bases, with 6 bases between. Germline CDR1 SGHRS, CDR2 YFSETQ. This CDR3 has 14 residues. As handled by the study authors: Nucleated cell number was recorded as an estimate derived from reference gene primer amplification. TCRdb's copy holds only in-frame clones and misses some; the assay was immunoSEQ multiplex PCR. D and trimming come from the DNA, and the V and J calls and clone size come from that table. The top ten clones hold around 25% of a sample with tens of thousands of clones, around 80% of them seen once. This chain uses TRBV5-1 with TRBJ2-5; D uncertain. The specimen sequenced was peripheral blood. The clonotype originates from a man aged 55 to 69 with acute or convalescent COVID-19. The CDR3 spells CASSLGANQETQYF. Here the CDR3 DNA reads TGCGCCAGCAGCTTGGGGGCAAACCAAGAGACCCAGTACTTC.